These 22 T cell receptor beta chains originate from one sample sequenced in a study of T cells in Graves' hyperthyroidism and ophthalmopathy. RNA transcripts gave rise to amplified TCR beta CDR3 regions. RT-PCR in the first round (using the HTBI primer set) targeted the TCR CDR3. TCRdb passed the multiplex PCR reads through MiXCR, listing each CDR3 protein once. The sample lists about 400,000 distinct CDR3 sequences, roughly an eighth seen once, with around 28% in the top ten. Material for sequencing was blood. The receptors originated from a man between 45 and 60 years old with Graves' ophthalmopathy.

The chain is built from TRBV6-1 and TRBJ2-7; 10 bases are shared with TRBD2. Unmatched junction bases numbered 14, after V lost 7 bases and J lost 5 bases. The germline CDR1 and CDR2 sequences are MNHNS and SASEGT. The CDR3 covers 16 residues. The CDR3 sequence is CASTPAQLAGVNEQYF. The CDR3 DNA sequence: TGTGCCAGCACCCCCGCGCAGCTAGCGGGAGTCAACGAGCAGTACTTC.

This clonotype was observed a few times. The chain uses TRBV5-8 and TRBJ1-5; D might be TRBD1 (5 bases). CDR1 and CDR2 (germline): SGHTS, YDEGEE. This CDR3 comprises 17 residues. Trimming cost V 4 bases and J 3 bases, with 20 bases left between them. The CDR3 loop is CASSMRGVGGPNQPQHF. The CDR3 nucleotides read TGTGCCAGCAGCATGAGGGGAGTAGGAGGGCCCAATCAGCCCCAGCATTTT.

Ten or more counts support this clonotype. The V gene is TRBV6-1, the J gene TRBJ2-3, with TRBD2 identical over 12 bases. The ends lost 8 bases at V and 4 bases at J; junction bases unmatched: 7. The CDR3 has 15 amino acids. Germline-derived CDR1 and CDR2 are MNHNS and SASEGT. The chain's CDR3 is CASSHLAGGSDTQYF. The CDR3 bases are TGTGCCAGCTCCCACCTAGCGGGAGGGTCAGATACGCAGTATTTT.

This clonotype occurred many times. The chain's CDR3 is CASSPQGGQGNQPQHF. The CDR3 coding sequence is TGTGCCAGCAGTCCGCAGGGGGGACAGGGGAATCAGCCCCAGCATTTT. The gene calls are TRBV28 and TRBJ1-5, with 10 positions matching TRBD1. Germline CDR1 and CDR2: MDHEN and SYDVKM. Losses at the gene ends were 5 bases for V and 4 bases for J; bases not matched to a gene: 8. The CDR3 contains 16 residues.

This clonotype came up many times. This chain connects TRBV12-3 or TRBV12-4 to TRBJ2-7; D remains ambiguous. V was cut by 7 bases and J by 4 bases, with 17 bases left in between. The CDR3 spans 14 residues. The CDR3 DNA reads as TGTGCCAGCACTACGGGCGTATCCTCGTACGAGCAGTACTTC. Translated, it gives CASTTGVSSYEQYF.

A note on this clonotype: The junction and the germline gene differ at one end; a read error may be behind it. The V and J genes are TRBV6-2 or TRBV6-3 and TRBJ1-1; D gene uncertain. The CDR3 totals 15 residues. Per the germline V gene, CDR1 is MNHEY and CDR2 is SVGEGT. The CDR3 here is CASSDLFRGNTKAFF. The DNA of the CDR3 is TGTGCCAGCAGTGACTTGTTTCGCGGAAACACTAAAGCTTTCTTT.

CDR3 bases: TGTGCCAGTAGTCCACGGGGCCGCAATGAGCAGTTCTTC. It translates to CASSPRGRNEQFF. The chain links TRBV19 to TRBJ2-1; the D gene could be TRBD1 or TRBD2 (5 bases each). Germline CDR1 reads LNHDA; CDR2 reads SQIVND (reference sequence). This CDR3 has 13 amino acids. V was trimmed by 5 bases and J by 6 bases, leaving 11 bases between them.

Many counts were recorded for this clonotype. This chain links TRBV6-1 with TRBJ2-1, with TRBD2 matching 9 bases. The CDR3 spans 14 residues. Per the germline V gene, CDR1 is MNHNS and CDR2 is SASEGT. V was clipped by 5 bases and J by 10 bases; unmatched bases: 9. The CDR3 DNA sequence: TGTGCCAGCAGTTACGCGGGAGGGCAGGAGGAGCAGTTCTTC. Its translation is CASSYAGGQEEQFF.

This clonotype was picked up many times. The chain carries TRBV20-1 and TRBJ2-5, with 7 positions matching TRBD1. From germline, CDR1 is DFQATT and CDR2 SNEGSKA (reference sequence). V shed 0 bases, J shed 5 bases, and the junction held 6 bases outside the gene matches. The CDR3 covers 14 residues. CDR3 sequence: CSARDIRGPETQYF. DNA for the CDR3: TGCAGTGCTAGAGATATAAGGGGGCCTGAGACCCAGTACTTC.

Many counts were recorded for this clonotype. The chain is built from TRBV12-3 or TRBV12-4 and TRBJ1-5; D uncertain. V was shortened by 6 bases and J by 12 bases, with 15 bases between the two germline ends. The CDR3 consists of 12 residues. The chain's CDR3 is CASRGSQSLQHF. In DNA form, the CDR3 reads TGTGCCAGCAGGGGTTCCCAATCTCTCCAGCATTTT.

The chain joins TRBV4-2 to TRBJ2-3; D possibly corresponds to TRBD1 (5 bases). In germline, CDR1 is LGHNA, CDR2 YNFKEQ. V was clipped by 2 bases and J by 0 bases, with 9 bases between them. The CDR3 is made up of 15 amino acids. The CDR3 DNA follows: TGTGCCAGCAGCCAAAAGGGGCCTAGCACAGATACGCAGTATTTT. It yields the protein CASSQKGPSTDTQYF.

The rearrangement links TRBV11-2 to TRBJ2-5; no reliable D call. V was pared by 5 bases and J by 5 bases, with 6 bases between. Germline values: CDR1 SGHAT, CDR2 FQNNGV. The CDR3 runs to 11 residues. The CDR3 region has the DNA TGTGCCAGCAGCGGGTTTGAGACCCAGTACTTC. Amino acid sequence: CASSGFETQYF.

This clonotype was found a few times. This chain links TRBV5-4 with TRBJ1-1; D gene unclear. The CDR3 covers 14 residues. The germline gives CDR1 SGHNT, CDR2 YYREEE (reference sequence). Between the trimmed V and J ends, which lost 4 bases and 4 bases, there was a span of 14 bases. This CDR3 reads CASSREGMGTEAFF. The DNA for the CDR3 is TGTGCCAGCAGCCGGGAGGGCATGGGCACTGAAGCTTTCTTT. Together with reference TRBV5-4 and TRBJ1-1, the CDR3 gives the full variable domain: ETGVTQSPTHLIKTRGQQVTLRCSSQSGHNTVSWYQQALGQGPQFIFQYYREEENGRGNFPPRFSGLQFPNYSSELNVNALELDDSALYLCASSREGMGTEAFFGQGTRLTVV.

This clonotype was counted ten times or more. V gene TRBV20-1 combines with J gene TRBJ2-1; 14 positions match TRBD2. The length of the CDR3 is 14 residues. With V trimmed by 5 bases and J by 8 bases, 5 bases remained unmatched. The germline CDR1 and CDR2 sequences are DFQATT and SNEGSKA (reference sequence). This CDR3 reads CSAGGLAGDHEQFF. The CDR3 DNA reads TGCAGTGCTGGGGGACTAGCGGGAGATCATGAGCAGTTCTTC.

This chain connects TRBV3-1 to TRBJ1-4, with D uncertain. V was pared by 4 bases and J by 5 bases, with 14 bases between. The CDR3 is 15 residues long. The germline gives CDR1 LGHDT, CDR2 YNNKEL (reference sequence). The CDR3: CASSPPGGRNEKLFF. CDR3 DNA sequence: TGTGCCAGCAGCCCCCCCGGCGGAAGGAATGAAAAACTGTTTTTT.

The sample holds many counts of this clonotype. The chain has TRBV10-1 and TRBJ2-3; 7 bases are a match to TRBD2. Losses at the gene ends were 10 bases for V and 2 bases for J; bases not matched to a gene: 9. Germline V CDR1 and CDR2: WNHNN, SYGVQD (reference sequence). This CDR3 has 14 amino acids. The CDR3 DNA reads TGCGCCAACTATCCGGGACTAAACACAGATACGCAGTATTTT. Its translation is CANYPGLNTDTQYF.

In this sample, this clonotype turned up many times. In DNA form, the CDR3 reads TGTGCCAGCAGCCAGGTAACATCCAATGAGCAGTTCTTC. This sequence encodes CASSQVTSNEQFF. The chain joins TRBV11-3 to TRBJ2-1; D gene ambiguous. CDR3 length: 13 amino acids. The ends were cut back, 5 bases at V and 6 bases at J, with 11 bases in the middle. Germline V gene sequence: CDR1 SGHNT, CDR2 YENEEA.

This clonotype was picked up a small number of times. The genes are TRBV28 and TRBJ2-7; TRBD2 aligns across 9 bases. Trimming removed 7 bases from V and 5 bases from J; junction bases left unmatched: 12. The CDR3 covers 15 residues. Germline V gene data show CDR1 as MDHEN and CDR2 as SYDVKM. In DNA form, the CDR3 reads TGTGCCAGCATCCCACAAGGGACTAGCTTGCACGAGCAGTACTTC. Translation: CASIPQGTSLHEQYF.

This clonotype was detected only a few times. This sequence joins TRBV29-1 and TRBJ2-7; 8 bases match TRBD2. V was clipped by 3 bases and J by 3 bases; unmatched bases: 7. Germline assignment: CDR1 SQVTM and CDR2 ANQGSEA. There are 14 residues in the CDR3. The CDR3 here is CSVEAPSGLYEQYF. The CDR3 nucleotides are TGCAGCGTTGAGGCTCCTAGCGGGCTCTACGAGCAGTACTTC.

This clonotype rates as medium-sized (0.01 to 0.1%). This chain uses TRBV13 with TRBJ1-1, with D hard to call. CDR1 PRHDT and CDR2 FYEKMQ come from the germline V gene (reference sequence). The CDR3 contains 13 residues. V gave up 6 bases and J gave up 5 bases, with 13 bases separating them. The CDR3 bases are TGTGCCAGCAGTACAAGGGTGTCGACTGAAGCTTTCTTT. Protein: CASSTRVSTEAFF.

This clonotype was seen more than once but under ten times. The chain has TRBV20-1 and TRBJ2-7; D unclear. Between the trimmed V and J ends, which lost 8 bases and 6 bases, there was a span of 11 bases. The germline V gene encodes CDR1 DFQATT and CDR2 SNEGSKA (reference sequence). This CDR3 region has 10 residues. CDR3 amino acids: CSYGPVEQYF. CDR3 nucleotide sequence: TGCAGTTACGGACCTGTCGAGCAGTACTTC.

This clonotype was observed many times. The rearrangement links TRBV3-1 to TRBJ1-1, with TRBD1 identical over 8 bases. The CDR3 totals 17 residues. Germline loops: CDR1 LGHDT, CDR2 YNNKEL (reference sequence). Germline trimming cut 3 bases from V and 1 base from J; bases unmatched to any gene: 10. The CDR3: CASSQSRGLSPNTEAFF. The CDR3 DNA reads TGTGCCAGCAGCCAGAGCAGGGGGCTTTCCCCGAACACTGAAGCTTTCTTT.